This TCR beta chain comes out of a study of brain T cells in children with intractable seizures. General observations from the study: Only CDR3 sequence similarity suggested viral specificity, without known HCMV serostatus.

On this clone itself: The antigen is unknown.

TCRdb's table, derived via immunoSEQ multiplex PCR, lists solely in-frame clones and lacks some. The sample lists about 340,000 clones, approximately 93% occurring once. Sample time point: blood from clinic visit 5 months post-surgery; TSC patient then seizure free. The sequenced cases were selected for having the highest brain T cell transcript signatures. This CDR3 has 16 residues. Germline CDR1 is SGHAT and CDR2 is FQNNGV. The V end was cut by 3 bases, the J end by 2 bases, with 17 bases between. The V and J genes are TRBV11-2 and TRBJ2-7; D possibly corresponds to TRBD2 (7 bases). This sequence was found in a boy in the first two years of life with tuberous sclerosis and intractable seizures. The material was peripheral blood, obtained 4 to 5 months after surgery. CDR3 region: CASSLGGRPQTYEQYF. The CDR3 DNA reads as TGTGCCAGCAGCTTGGGGGGGCGGCCGCAGACCTACGAGCAGTACTTC.